The clone carrying this T cell receptor beta chain appeared many times. Its specificity is unknown. This sample is drawn from a study of metastatic and nonmetastatic thyroid tumors. About the research overall: Repertoires from blood and tumor or nodule tissue of malignant and benign thyroid patients were compared. Overall study findings and caveats: It was reportedly found that TCR beta diversity was significantly higher in malignant thyroid tumors than in benign nodules, a difference seen in both blood and tumor samples.

Deletions cut 7 bases from V and 5 bases from J, with 30 bases between. CDR3 length equals 18 residues. Germline V CDR1 and CDR2: SEHNR, FQNEAQ (reference sequence). None of the patients had undergone any treatment ahead of thyroid surgery. Study processing details: Construction of a distant-metastasis classifier for papillary thyroid cancer relied on CDR3 differences across clinicopathological groups. MiXCR re-clonotyped the PCR reads for TCRdb. These V and J calls rely on TCRdb rather than the paper's analysis. The sample lists 20,000 to 25,000 clones, approximately 29% occurring once. Sequencing used blood. The gene calls are TRBV7-9 and TRBJ2-7; D is perhaps TRBD1 or TRBD2 (6 bases each). The clonotype was recovered from a female donor with papillary thyroid cancer or a benign thyroid nodule (not recorded which). Some clones in this sample may be carry-over from other donors' samples. CDR3 sequence reads: CASTKGGLGGKRGHEQYF. CDR3 nucleotide sequence: TGTGCCAGCACCAAGGGGGGCTTGGGCGGGAAGAGGGGCCACGAGCAGTACTTC.